These T cell receptor beta chains were read from a single sample in a study of T cells and copy number aberrations in small-cell lung cancer. Clones were sequenced by immunoSEQ multiplex PCR, and TCRdb holds only the in-frame ones, with some missing. The sample has around 9,600 clones; nearly 80% are singletons. The sequencing sample was made of normal tissue next to the tumor. The origin of the receptors is a man in his sixties with small cell lung cancer. Both conserved end residues are part of each CDR3. D genes are given only for firm matches. Part of the rows lack a size; the others show once, few, many or a class for expanded clones.

V,D,J,size,CDR3,DNA
TRBV6-5,.,TRBJ1-5,few,CASRQGSQGLSPQHF,TGTGCCAGCAGACAAGGTTCACAGGGACTTTCGCCCCAGCATTTT
TRBV9,TRBD2,TRBJ2-3,.,CASSTSGFNTQYF,TGTGCCAGCAGCACTAGCGGGTTTAATACGCAGTATTTT
TRBV18,TRBD2,TRBJ2-5,.,CASSRQTGGEETQYF,TGTGCCAGCTCACGACAAACGGGAGGCGAAGAGACCCAGTACTTC
TRBV4-1,.,TRBJ2-7,.,CASSQTASYEQYF,TGCGCCAGCAGCCAAACAGCCTCCTACGAGCAGTACTTC
TRBV7-9,.,TRBJ1-4,few,CASRLGEKLFF,TGTGCCAGCCGGTTAGGTGAAAAACTGTTTTTT
TRBV11-2,.,TRBJ2-7,.,CASSAATGLVVEQYF,TGTGCCAGCAGCGCCGCAACGGGACTGGTGGTGGAGCAGTACTTC
TRBV10-3,TRBD1,TRBJ2-1,.,CAITGQGANEQFF,TGTGCCATCACCGGACAGGGGGCAAATGAGCAGTTCTTC
TRBV7-3,.,TRBJ2-1,.,CASSLYPSSSYNEQFF,TGTGCCAGCAGCTTATATCCTAGCTCATCCTACAATGAGCAGTTCTTC
TRBV6-5,.,TRBJ1-1,.,CASSYAGDSAFF,TGTGCCAGCAGTTACGCAGGGGATTCTGCTTTCTTT
TRBV7-9,.,TRBJ1-2,.,CASSLEGGSYGYTF,TGTGCCAGCAGCTTAGAAGGGGGAAGCTATGGCTACACCTTC
TRBV7-9,.,TRBJ2-1,few,CASSAQSRGDEQFF,TGTGCCAGCAGCGCCCAGTCTAGGGGCGATGAGCAGTTCTTC
TRBV11-2,TRBD2,TRBJ2-2,few,CASSLDWTSGSDTGELFF,TGTGCCAGCAGCTTAGATTGGACTAGCGGGAGTGATACCGGGGAGCTGTTTTTT
TRBV7-9,TRBD2,TRBJ2-2,.,CASRPPGLAGGAGELFF,TGTGCCAGCAGACCACCGGGACTAGCGGGAGGCGCCGGGGAGCTGTTTTTT
TRBV11-2,.,TRBJ2-3,.,CASSPLTSTDTQYF,TGTGCCAGCAGCCCTTTAACTAGCACAGATACGCAGTATTTT
TRBV2,.,TRBJ2-3,few,CASSAVGGAADTQYF,TGTGCCAGCAGTGCGGTGGGAGGTGCTGCAGATACGCAGTATTTT
TRBV28,TRBD2,TRBJ2-7,.,CASSGSGRGVYEQYF,TGTGCCAGCAGTGGAAGCGGGAGGGGAGTTTACGAGCAGTACTTC
TRBV27,TRBD1,TRBJ2-1,.,CASSPGGYGYNEQFF,TGTGCCAGCAGTCCAGGGGGCTACGGCTACAATGAGCAGTTCTTC
TRBV19,.,TRBJ1-5,.,CASSPFREIRAQHF,TGTGCCAGTAGTCCATTCAGGGAAATCAGGGCCCAGCATTTT
TRBV27,.,TRBJ2-1,.,CASRPSIIREPPLF,TGTGCCAGCAGACCGAGCATAATCCGGGAACCTCCGCTCTTC
TRBV6-5,.,TRBJ1-1,.,CASSYGGAVTEAFF,TGTGCCAGCAGTTACGGGGGGGCCGTCACTGAAGCTTTCTTT
TRBV6-6,TRBD1,TRBJ1-2,once,CASSLQGSYGYTF,TGTGCCAGCAGTTTACAGGGGAGCTATGGCTACACCTTC
TRBV9,.,TRBJ2-1,.,CASSVVARGNYNEQFF,TGTGCCAGCAGCGTAGTGGCGCGGGGCAATTACAATGAGCAGTTCTTC
TRBV25-1,.,TRBJ1-4,.,CASSESQVWEKLFF,TGTGCCAGCAGTGAATCCCAGGTGTGGGAAAAACTGTTTTTT